This T cell receptor (delta chain) emerged from a study of gamma-delta T cells after stem cell transplantation. This clone was seen only a few times. A much bigger clone sits one base away, suggesting this may be a read error. V lost 0 bases to trimming and J lost 3 bases, with 7 bases between them. The CDR3 has 14 amino acids. Germline V gene sequence: CDR1 GEAIGNYY, CDR2 EKD. TCRdb re-processed the RT-PCR reads using CATT. The sample consists of 13,000 to 15,000 delta-chain clones, roughly 30% of them appearing once. Sequenced sample: gamma-delta T cells. The chain carries TRDV2 and TRDJ2; tentative D call: TRDD3 (6 bases). The clonotype was recovered from a human donor. It is not recorded whose cells these are; they may come from a transplant donor. This chain's CDR3 is CACDTGGMTAQLFF. In nucleotides, the CDR3 is TGTGCCTGTGACACCGGGGGGATGACAGCACAACTCTTCTTT.